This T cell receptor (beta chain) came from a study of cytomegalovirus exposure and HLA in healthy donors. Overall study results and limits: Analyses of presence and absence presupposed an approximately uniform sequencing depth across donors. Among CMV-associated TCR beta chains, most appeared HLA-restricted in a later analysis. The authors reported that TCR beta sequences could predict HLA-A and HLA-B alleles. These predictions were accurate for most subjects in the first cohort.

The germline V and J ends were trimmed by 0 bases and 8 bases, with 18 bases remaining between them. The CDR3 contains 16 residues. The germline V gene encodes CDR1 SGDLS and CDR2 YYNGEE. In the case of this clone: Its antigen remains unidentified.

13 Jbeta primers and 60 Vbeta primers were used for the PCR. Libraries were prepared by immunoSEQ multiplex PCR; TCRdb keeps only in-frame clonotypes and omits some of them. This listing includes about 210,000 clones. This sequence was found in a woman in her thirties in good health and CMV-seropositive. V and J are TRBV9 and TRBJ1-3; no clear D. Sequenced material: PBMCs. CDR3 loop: CASSVVGIGGSDTIYF. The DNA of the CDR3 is TGTGCCAGCAGCGTAGTGGGTATTGGAGGCTCGGACACCATATATTTT.